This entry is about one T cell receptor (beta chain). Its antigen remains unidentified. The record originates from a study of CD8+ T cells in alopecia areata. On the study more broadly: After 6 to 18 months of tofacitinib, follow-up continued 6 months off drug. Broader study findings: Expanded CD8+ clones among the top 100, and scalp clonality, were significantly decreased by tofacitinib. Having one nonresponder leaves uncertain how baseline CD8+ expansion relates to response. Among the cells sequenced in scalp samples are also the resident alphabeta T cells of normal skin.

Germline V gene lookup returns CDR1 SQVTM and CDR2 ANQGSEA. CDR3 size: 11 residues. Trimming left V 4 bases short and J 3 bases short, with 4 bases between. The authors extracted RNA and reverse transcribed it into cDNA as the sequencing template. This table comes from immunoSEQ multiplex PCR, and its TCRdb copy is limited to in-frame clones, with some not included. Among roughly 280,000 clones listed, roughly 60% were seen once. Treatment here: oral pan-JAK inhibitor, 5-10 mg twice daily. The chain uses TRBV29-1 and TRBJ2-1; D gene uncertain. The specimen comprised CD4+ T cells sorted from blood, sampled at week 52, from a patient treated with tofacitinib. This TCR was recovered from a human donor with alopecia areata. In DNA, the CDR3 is TGCAGCGTTGCTAACTACAATGAGCAGTTCTTC. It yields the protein CSVANYNEQFF.